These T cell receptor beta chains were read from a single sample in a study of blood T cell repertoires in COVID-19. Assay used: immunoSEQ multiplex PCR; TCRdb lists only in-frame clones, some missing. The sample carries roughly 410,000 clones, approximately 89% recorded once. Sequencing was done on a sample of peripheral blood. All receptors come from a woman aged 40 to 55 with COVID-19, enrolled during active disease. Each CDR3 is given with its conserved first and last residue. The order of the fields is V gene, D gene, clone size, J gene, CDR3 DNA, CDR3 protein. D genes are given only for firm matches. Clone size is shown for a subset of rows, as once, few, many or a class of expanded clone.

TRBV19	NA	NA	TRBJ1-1	TGTGCCAGTTTCCAGGGGAAAACTGAAGCTTTCTTT	CASFQGKTEAFF
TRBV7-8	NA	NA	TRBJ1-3	TGTGCCAGCAGTCGGTGGGACAAGACTTATTTCTCTGGAAACACCATATATTTT	CASSRWDKTYFSGNTIYF
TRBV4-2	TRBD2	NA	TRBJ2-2	TGTGCCAGCAGCCCAAGACTAGCGGGAGGGCCGGGCACCGGGGAGCTGTTTTTT	CASSPRLAGGPGTGELFF
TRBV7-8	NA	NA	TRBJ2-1	TGTGCCAGCAGCTTCGGGCAGGGCTCCTACAATGAGCAGTTCTTC	CASSFGQGSYNEQFF
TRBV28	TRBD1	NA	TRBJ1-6	TGTGCCAGCAGGGGGGACAGCCTTAATTCACCCCTCCACTTT	CASRGDSLNSPLHF
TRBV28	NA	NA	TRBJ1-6	TGTGCCAGCAGTCCGGCCTATAATTCACCCCTCCACTTT	CASSPAYNSPLHF
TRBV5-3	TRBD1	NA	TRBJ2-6	TGTGCCAGAAGCCCCTACAACCGACAGGGCAGGGGTGGGGCCAACGTCCTGACTTTC	CARSPYNRQGRGGANVLTF
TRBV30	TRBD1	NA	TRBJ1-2	TGTGCCTGGAGTGTACGGGCGAGGACAGGGGGAAATGGCTACACCTTC	CAWSVRARTGGNGYTF
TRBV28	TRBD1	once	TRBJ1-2	TGTGCCAGCAGTTCCTGGACAGGGAATGGCTACACCTTC	CASSSWTGNGYTF
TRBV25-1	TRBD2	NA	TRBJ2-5	TGTGCCAGCAGTTGGGGACTACAAGAGACCCAGTACTTC	CASSWGLQETQYF
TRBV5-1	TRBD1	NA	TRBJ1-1	TGCGCCAGCGCCAGTTTAGTACAGGGGGTCACTGAAGCTTTCTTT	CASASLVQGVTEAFF
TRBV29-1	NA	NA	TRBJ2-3	TGCAGCGTTGATTCAGGGACAGATACGCAGTATTTT	CSVDSGTDTQYF
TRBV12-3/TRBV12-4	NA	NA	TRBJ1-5	TGTGCCAGCAGTTTAGTTGCGGGCCAGCCCCAGCATTTT	CASSLVAGQPQHF
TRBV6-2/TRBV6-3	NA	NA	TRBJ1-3	TGTGCCAGCAGTTACACCCCAGACTCTGGAAACACCATATATTTT	CASSYTPDSGNTIYF
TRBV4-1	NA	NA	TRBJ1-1	TGCGCCAGCACCCAACAGGGAATGGACACTGAAGCTTTCTTT	CASTQQGMDTEAFF
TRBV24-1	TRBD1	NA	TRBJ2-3	TGTGCCACCAGTGACCCGCGGACAGGGGAAATCGTAGGGACAGATACGCAGTATTTT	CATSDPRTGEIVGTDTQYF
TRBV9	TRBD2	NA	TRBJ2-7	TGTGCCAGCAGCGTAGAGGGACTAGCGGCCTACGAGCAGTACTTC	CASSVEGLAAYEQYF
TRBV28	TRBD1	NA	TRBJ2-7	TGTGCCAGCCGTCCGGGACAGGACGTATTGAAGTACTTC	CASRPGQDVLKYF
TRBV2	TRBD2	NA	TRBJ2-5	TGTGCCAGCAGTAGACCCTCCGGGACTAGCGGGCGAGAGACCCAGTACTTC	CASSRPSGTSGRETQYF
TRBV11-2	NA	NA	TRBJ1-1	TGTGCCAGCACCCCTATGAACACTGAAGCTTTCTTT	CASTPMNTEAFF
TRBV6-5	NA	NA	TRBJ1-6	TGTGCCAGCAGTTCCGGGTCACCCCTCCACTTT	CASSSGSPLHF
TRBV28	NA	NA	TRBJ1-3	TGTGCCAGCAGTTCCGGACAGCACCGAAACACCATATATTTT	CASSSGQHRNTIYF
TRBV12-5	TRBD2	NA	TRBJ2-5	TGTGCTAGTGGTTCTGAACGACTAGCGGGGGGGGAGACCCAGTACTTC	CASGSERLAGGETQYF
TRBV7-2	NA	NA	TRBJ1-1	TGTGCCAGCAGCCCCTACAGGGATGGGACTGAAGCTTTCTTT	CASSPYRDGTEAFF
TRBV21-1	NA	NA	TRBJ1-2	TGTGCCAGCAGCAAAGCGCTGAGGTGCTATGGCTACACCTTC	CASSKALRCYGYTF
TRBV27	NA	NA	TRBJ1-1	TGTGCCAGCAGTTTTGGGGCAGGGACTGAAGCTTTCTTT	CASSFGAGTEAFF
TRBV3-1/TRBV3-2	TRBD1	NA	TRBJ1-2	TGTGCCAGCAGCCATACTATTGGCCTGGGACAGGGGCGCAGAGGCTACACCTTC	CASSHTIGLGQGRRGYTF
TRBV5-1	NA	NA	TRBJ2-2	TGCGCCAGCAGCTGGTCCACAGGTCATAACACCGGGGAGCTGTTTTTT	CASSWSTGHNTGELFF
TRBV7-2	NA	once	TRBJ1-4	TGTGCCAGCGGCCACTCACTATACAAGTCAACTAATGAAAAACTGTTTTTT	CASGHSLYKSTNEKLFF
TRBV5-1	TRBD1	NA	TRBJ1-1	TGCGCCAGCAGCCGAACGCAGCAGGGGGCGAGCACTGAAGCTTTCTTT	CASSRTQQGASTEAFF
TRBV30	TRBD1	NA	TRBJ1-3	TGTGCCTGGAGACTTGACAGGGGCTCTGGAAACACCATATATTTT	CAWRLDRGSGNTIYF
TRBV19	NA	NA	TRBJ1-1	TGTGCCAGTAGGGACACCATGAACACTGAAGCTTTCTTT	CASRDTMNTEAFF
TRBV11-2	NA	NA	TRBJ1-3	TGTGCCAGCAGCTTACAGCAGGGGTCCTCTGGAAACACCATATATTTT	CASSLQQGSSGNTIYF
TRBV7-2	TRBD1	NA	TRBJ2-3	TGTGCCAGCAGCCCGGACAGGGGGACAGATACGCAGTATTTT	CASSPDRGTDTQYF
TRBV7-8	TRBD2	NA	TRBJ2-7	TGTGCCAGCAGCTTCGGGACTAGCTACTACGAGCAGTACTTC	CASSFGTSYYEQYF
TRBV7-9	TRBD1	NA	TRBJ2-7	TGTGCCAGCAGCTTAGACCCGGGGGACAGGGGTTTCGAGCAGTACTTC	CASSLDPGDRGFEQYF
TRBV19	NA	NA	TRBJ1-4	TGTGCCAGTAGCGACCCGGGGAAGTTAAATGAAAAACTGTTTTTT	CASSDPGKLNEKLFF